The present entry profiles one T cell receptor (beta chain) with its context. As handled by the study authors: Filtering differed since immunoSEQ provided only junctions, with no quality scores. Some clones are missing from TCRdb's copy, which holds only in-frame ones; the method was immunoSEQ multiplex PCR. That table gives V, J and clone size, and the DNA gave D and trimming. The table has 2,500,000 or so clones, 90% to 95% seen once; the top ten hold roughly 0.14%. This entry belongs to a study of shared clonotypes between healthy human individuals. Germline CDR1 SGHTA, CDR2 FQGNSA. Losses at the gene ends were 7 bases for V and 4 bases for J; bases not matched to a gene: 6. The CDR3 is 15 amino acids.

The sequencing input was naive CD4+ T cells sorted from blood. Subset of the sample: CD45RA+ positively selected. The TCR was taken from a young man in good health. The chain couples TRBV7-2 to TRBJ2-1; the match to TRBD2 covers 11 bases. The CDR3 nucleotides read TGTGCCAGCACCCCGGGACTAGCGGCATACAATGAGCAGTTCTTC. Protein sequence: CASTPGLAAYNEQFF. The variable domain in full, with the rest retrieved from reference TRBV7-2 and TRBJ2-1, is GAGVSQSPSNKVTEKGKDVELRCDPISGHTALYWYRQSLGQGLEFLIYFQGNSAPDKSGLPSDRFSAERTGGSVSTLTIQRTQQEDSAVYLCASTPGLAAYNEQFFGPGTRLTVL.